Reported below is one T cell receptor (beta chain). Its antigen is still unknown. The data originate from a study of graft-versus-host responses after intestinal transplantation. Study-wide context: Recipients underwent multivisceral, liver-intestinal, or isolated intestinal transplants. Once they had received anti-thymocyte globulin induction, all recipients took tacrolimus and steroids for approximately 3 years. The study's findings and limits: Subjects displaying graft-donor T cell macrochimerism possessed elevated graft-versus-host to host-versus-graft clonal ratios inside allografts. Marrow from the recipient contained GvH clones, some of which had appeared first in ileum or blood.

Generated by immunoSEQ multiplex PCR, the TCRdb table keeps only in-frame clones and is missing some. The table has about 100,000 clones, about 90% seen once. The CDR3 contains 15 residues. In germline, CDR1 is MDHEN, CDR2 SYDVKM. Trimming removed 6 bases from V and 3 bases from J; junction bases left unmatched: 7. The chain employs TRBV28 and TRBJ2-5; 10 bases align to TRBD1. The starting material was unstimulated CD4+ T cells sorted from spleen or lymph node cells, obtained before transplant. The sequence was collected from a human donor who was the organ donor for an intestinal transplant. The CDR3 loop reads CASRNTGQGKETQYF. In DNA, the CDR3 is TGTGCCAGCAGAAATACGGGACAGGGGAAAGAGACCCAGTACTTC.